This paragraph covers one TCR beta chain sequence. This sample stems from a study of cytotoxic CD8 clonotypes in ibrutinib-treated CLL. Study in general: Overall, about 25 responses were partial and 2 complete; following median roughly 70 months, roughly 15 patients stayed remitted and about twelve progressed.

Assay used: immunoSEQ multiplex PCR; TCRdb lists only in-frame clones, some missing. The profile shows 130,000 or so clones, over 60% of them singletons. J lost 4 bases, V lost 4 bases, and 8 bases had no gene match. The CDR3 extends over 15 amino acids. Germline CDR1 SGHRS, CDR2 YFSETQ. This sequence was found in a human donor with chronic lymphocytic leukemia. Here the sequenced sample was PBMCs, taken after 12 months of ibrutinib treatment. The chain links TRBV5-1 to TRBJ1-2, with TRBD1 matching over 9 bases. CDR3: CASSLGQGEIYGYTF. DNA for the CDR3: TGCGCCAGCAGCCTGGGACAGGGCGAGATCTATGGCTACACCTTC.